The entry below gives a single TCR beta chain sequence along with its context. Its target is unknown. The data originate from a study of T cells in Graves' hyperthyroidism and ophthalmopathy. Findings of the study overall: Ophthalmopathy was told apart from stable hyperthyroidism by a 13 V-J model.

Amplified regions were TCR beta CDR3 sequences from RNA transcripts. First-round RT-PCR with HTBI primers amplified the TCR CDR3 region. TCRdb itself ran the multiplex PCR reads through MiXCR, one entry per CDR3 protein. Of about 740,000 distinct CDR3 sequences in the sample, 14% are singletons; the top ten hold about 9.4%. Germline values: CDR1 MNHNS, CDR2 SASEGT. The CDR3 totals 15 residues. Trimming cost V 4 bases and J 4 bases; bases outside gene matches: 7. The J gene is TRBJ1-2, the V gene TRBV6-1, with 9 bases that match TRBD1. The sample was blood. This clonotype was obtained from a woman aged 18-30 years with Graves' hyperthyroidism. CDR3: CASSGRGQGTYGYTF. CDR3 nucleotides: TGTGCCAGCAGTGGGAGAGGACAGGGGACCTATGGCTACACCTTC.